This is a list of T cell receptor beta chains from one sample in a study of PD-1 blockade in classical Hodgkin lymphoma. Data came from immunoSEQ multiplex PCR; TCRdb stores just in-frame clones and leaves some out. This sample has some 150,000 clones, with around four fifths found just once. The sequencing here drew on peripheral blood mononuclear cells (PBMCs), taken before the second cycle of nivolumab. All receptors come from a human donor with classical Hodgkin lymphoma. The CDR3 runs from the conserved cysteine through the conserved F or W. Fields, in order: V gene, J gene, clone size, D gene, CDR3 DNA, CDR3 protein. A D gene is named only where the DNA matches it firmly. The size of a clone is reported for some rows only, either as once, few or many, or as a class for expanded clones.

>TRBV27|TRBJ2-5|NA|NA
TGTGCCAGCAGTTTAAATTTAGAATTCAAAGAGACCCAGTACTTC
CASSLNLEFKETQYF
>TRBV27|TRBJ2-5|NA|TRBD2
TGTGCCAGCAGCAGTTGGACCGGACTAGCGGGAGAAGGGTACCAAGAGACCCAGTACTTC
CASSSWTGLAGEGYQETQYF
>TRBV11-2|TRBJ2-7|NA|NA
TGTGCCAGCAGCTTAAGGGACCTATATCACGAGCAGTACTTC
CASSLRDLYHEQYF
>TRBV7-6|TRBJ1-3|NA|NA
TGTGCCAGCAGTCCCGCCAGGGACCACACCATATATTTT
CASSPARDHTIYF
>TRBV5-4|TRBJ2-5|NA|TRBD2
TGTGCCAGCAGCCCGCAACTAGCGGGAGGCAGGGAGACCCAGTACTTC
CASSPQLAGGRETQYF
>TRBV5-6|TRBJ2-7|NA|NA
TGTGCCAGCAGCTTGGCCAAACGGGTTCTGGACGAGCAGTACTTC
CASSLAKRVLDEQYF
>TRBV4-2|TRBJ1-3|NA|TRBD1
TGTGCCAGCAGCCAAGATCAGGGACAGTTGTACACCATATATTTT
CASSQDQGQLYTIYF
>TRBV4-2|TRBJ2-3|NA|TRBD1
TGTGCCAGCAGCCAAGGACAGGGGGCGTGGGATACGCAGTATTTT
CASSQGQGAWDTQYF
>TRBV6-5|TRBJ2-3|NA|NA
TGTGCCAGCAGCCGGACCCGAGGGGATACGCAGTATTTT
CASSRTRGDTQYF
>TRBV15|TRBJ2-2|NA|NA
TGTGCCACCAGCAGAGGAAAGGGTCCCACCGGGGAGCTGTTTTTT
CATSRGKGPTGELFF
>TRBV19|TRBJ1-5|NA|TRBD1
TGTGCCAGTGTGTACTCCGGGACAGGGTTGAATCAGCCCCAGCATTTT
CASVYSGTGLNQPQHF
>TRBV7-6|TRBJ1-2|few|TRBD1
TGTGCCAGCAGCGCCCGGACAGGGAGGGGCTATGGCTACACCTTC
CASSARTGRGYGYTF
>TRBV6-5|TRBJ2-7|once|TRBD1
TGTGCCAGCAGTTACAATCACAGGGGGCACGAGCAGTACTTC
CASSYNHRGHEQYF
>TRBV7-8|TRBJ1-5|NA|NA
TGTGCCAGCAGCCCCTCCAAGGATCAGCCCCAGCATTTT
CASSPSKDQPQHF
>TRBV4-3|TRBJ2-2|NA|NA
TGCGCCAGCAGCCATTACCCGGTGTTTGGGGAGCTGTTTTTT
CASSHYPVFGELFF
>TRBV19|TRBJ1-2|NA|NA
TGTGCCAGTAGTTCAGGGCACTATGGCTACACCTTC
CASSSGHYGYTF
>TRBV4-3|TRBJ2-1|NA|NA
TGCGCCAGCAGCCAAGATTCCGGCTCCTACAATGAGCAGTTCTTC
CASSQDSGSYNEQFF
>TRBV6-6|TRBJ1-5|NA|TRBD1
TGTGCCAGCAGCCTTTCCAGGGGGGGCCACAATCAGCCCCAGCATTTT
CASSLSRGGHNQPQHF
>TRBV5-1|TRBJ1-3|NA|NA
TGCGCCAGCAGCCCGGGAATACAGGACTCTGGAAACACCATATATTTT
CASSPGIQDSGNTIYF
>TRBV6-5|TRBJ2-7|NA|NA
TGTGCCAGCAGTATGGTAAGCAGCAACTACGAGCAGTACTTC
CASSMVSSNYEQYF
>TRBV7-2|TRBJ2-1|NA|TRBD2
TGTGCCAGCAGCCCAGGGACTAGCGGGGGGGAGCAGTTCTTC
CASSPGTSGGEQFF
>TRBV27|TRBJ1-2|NA|TRBD1
TGTGCCAGCAGTTTATCGCACCGAATTCCGACAGGGAACTATGGCTACACCTTC
CASSLSHRIPTGNYGYTF
>TRBV19|TRBJ2-1|NA|NA
TGTGCCAGTAGTTTCTGGACGGATGAGCAGTTCTTC
CASSFWTDEQFF
>TRBV27|TRBJ1-6|once|NA
TGTGCCAGCAGTCTCGGGGCAGACGGGCAGCGATATAATTCACCCCTCCACTTT
CASSLGADGQRYNSPLHF
>TRBV7-6|TRBJ2-7|NA|NA
TGTGCCAGCAGCACCCGACAGGAAGGCCTCCTAGTAGAGCAGTACTTC
CASSTRQEGLLVEQYF
>TRBV7-7|TRBJ2-1|NA|NA
TGTGCTAGCAGCTTAGTTCCCTACAATGAGCAGTTCTTC
CASSLVPYNEQFF
>TRBV29-1|TRBJ1-2|NA|NA
TGCAGCGTTGAAGGAAGGGGAGCCTATGGCTACACCTTC
CSVEGRGAYGYTF
>TRBV5-1|TRBJ2-2|NA|TRBD1
TGCGCCAGCAGCCCAGGGGACAGGGAAACCGGGGAGCTGTTTTTT
CASSPGDRETGELFF
>TRBV5-4|TRBJ1-2|many|TRBD1
TGTGCCAGCAGCTGGGGACAGTCTCCCACTTTAAGTTTGGGAGGCTACACCTTC
CASSWGQSPTLSLGGYTF
>TRBV9|TRBJ2-3|NA|NA
TGTGCCAGCAACAGGGATACTAGCACAGATACGCAGTATTTT
CASNRDTSTDTQYF
>TRBV5-6|TRBJ2-7|NA|NA
TGTGCCAGCCGTTCGACCTACGAGCAGTACTTC
CASRSTYEQYF
>TRBV7-2|TRBJ1-2|once|NA
TGTGCCAGCAGCTTAGCGCTCGGAGGGATCTATGGCTACACCTTC
CASSLALGGIYGYTF
>TRBV7-2|TRBJ2-1|once|TRBD2
TGTGCCAGCAGCCCCCGGTCTAGCGGGAGTAATGAGCAGTTCTTC
CASSPRSSGSNEQFF
>TRBV7-7|TRBJ2-5|NA|TRBD2
TGTGCCAGCAGCTTAGATGCGGGAGCCCAAGAGACCCAGTACTTC
CASSLDAGAQETQYF
>TRBV4-1|TRBJ1-6|NA|NA
TGCGCCAGCAGCCAAGATCGGGGGAGCTCCTATAATTCACCCCTCCACTTT
CASSQDRGSSYNSPLHF
>TRBV27|TRBJ1-5|many|NA
TGTGCCAGCAGTTTAAGGGGGGCCGGTGGCAATCAGCCCCAGCATTTT
CASSLRGAGGNQPQHF
>TRBV29-1|TRBJ2-3|NA|NA
TGCAGCGGGGGGCGGGGGCCGGTTAATACGCAGTATTTT
CSGGRGPVNTQYF
>TRBV6-1|TRBJ1-5|NA|TRBD1
TGTGCCAGCAGTGAATCGGTAGGAGGACAGGGAAGCAATCAGCCCCAGCATTTT
CASSESVGGQGSNQPQHF
>TRBV7-2|TRBJ1-3|NA|NA
TGTGCCAGCAGCTTTCCCAGCTCTGGAAACACCATATATTTT
CASSFPSSGNTIYF
>TRBV5-1|TRBJ2-3|NA|NA
TGCGCCAGCAGCCCTAGCACAGATACGCAGTATTTT
CASSPSTDTQYF
>TRBV7-2|TRBJ2-7|many|NA
TGTGCCAGCAGCTTAGTTGGGGACGTCTCCTACGAGCAGTACTTC
CASSLVGDVSYEQYF